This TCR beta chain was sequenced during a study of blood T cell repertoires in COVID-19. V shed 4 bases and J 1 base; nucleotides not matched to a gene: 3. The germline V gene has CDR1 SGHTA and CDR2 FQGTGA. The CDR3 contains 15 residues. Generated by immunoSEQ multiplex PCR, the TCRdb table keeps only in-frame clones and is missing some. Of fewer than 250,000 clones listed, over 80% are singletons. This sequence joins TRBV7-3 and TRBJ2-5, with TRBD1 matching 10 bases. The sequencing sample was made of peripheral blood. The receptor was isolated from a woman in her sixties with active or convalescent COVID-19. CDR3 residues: CASSWTGGFQETQYF. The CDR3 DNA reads TGTGCCAGCAGCTGGACAGGGGGGTTCCAAGAGACCCAGTACTTC.